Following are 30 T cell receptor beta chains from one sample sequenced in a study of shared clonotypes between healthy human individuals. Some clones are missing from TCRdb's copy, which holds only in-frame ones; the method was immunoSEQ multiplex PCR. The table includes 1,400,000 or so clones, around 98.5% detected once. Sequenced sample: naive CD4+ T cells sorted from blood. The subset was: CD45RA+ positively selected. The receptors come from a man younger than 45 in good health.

DNA for the CDR3: TGTGCCAGCAGTTTAATTGGGCGACTAGCGGAGAGAAACATTCAGTACTTC. It translates to CASSLIGRLAERNIQYF. The chain combines TRBV28 with TRBJ2-4; TRBD2 matches at 9 bases. The CDR3 runs to 17 residues. Germline V lookup: CDR1 MDHEN, CDR2 SYDVKM. V lost 2 bases to trimming and J lost 6 bases; unmatched junction nucleotides: 11.

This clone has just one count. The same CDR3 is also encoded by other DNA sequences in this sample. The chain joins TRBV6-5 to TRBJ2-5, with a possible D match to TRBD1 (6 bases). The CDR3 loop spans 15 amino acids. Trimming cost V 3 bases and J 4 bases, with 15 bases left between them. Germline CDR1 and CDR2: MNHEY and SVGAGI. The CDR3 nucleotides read TGTGCCAGCAGTTATACAGCAGGGGTATCAGAGACCCAGTACTTC. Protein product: CASSYTAGVSETQYF.

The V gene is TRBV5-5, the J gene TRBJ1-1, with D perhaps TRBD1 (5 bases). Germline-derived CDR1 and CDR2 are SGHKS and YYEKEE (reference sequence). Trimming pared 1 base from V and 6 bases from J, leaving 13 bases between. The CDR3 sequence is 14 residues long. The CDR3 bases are TGTGCCAGCAGCTTGCAGGGTTTGATGCCTGAAGCTTTCTTT. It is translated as CASSLQGLMPEAFF.

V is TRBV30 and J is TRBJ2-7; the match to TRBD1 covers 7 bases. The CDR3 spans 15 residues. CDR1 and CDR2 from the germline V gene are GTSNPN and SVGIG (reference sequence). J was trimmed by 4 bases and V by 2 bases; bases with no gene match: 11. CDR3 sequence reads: CAWSLEKGRGYEQYF. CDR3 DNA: TGTGCCTGGAGTCTTGAGAAGGGCAGGGGGTACGAGCAGTACTTC.

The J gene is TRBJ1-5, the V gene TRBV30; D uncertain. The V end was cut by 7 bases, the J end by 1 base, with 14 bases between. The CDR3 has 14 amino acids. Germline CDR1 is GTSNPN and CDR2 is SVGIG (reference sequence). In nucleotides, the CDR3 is TGTGCCTACGGACGTTGGGAGAGCAATCAGCCCCAGCATTTT. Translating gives CAYGRWESNQPQHF.

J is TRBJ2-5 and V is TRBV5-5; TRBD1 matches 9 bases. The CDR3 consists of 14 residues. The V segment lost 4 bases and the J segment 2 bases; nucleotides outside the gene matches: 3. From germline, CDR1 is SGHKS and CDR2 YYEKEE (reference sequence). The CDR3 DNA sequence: TGTGCCAGCAGCGAGACAGGGGGACAAGAGACCCAGTACTTC. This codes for CASSETGGQETQYF.

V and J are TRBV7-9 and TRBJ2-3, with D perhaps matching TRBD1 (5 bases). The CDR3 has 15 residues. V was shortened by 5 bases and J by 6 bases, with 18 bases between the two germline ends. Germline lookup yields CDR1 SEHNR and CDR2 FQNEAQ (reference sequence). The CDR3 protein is CASSPSFLPGDTQYF. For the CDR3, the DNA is TGTGCCAGCAGCCCAAGTTTCCTCCCAGGGGATACGCAGTATTTT.

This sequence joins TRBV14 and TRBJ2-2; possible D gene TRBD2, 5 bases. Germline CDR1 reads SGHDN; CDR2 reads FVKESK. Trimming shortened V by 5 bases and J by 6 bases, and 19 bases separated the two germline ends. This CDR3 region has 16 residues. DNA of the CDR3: TGTGCCAGCAGCTACCGGGAAGCCCCTCTTGCCGGGGAGCTGTTTTTT. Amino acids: CASSYREAPLAGELFF. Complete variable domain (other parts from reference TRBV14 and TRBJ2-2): EAGVTQFPSHSVIEKGQTVTLRCDPISGHDNLYWYRRVMGKEIKFLLHFVKESKQDESGMPNNRFLAERTGGTYSTLKVQPAELEDSGVYFCASSYREAPLAGELFFGEGSRLTVL.

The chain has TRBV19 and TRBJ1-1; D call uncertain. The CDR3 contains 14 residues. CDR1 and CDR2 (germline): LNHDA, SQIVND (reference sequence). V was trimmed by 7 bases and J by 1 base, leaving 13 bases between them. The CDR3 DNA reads TGTGCCAGTACCCCGGGTGTGAGGAACACTGAAGCTTTCTTT. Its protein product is CASTPGVRNTEAFF.

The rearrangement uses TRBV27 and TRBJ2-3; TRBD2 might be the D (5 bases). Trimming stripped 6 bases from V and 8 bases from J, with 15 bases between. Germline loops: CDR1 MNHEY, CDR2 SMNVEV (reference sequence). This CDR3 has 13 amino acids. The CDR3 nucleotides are TGTGCCAGCAGGGACTCCTCGCCGGCTACGCAGTATTTT. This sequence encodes CASRDSSPATQYF.

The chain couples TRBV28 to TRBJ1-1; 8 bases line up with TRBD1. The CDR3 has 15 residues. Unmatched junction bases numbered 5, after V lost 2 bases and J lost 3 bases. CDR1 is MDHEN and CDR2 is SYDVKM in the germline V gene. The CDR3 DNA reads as TGTGCCAGCAGTTTAACAGGGGGGCCGGACACTGAAGCTTTCTTT. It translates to CASSLTGGPDTEAFF.

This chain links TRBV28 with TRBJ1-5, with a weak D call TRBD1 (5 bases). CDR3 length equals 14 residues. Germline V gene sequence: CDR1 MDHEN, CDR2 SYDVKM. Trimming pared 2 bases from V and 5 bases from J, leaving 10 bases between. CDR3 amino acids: CASSLQGSYQPQHF. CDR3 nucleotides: TGTGCCAGCAGTTTACAGGGTTCCTATCAGCCCCAGCATTTT.

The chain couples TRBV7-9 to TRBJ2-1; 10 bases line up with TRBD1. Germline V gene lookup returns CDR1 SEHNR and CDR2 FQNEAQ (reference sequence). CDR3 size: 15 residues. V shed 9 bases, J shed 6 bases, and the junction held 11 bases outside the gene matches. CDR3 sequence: CASDRGREVFNEQFF. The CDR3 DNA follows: TGTGCCAGTGACAGGGGGCGGGAGGTTTTCAATGAGCAGTTCTTC.

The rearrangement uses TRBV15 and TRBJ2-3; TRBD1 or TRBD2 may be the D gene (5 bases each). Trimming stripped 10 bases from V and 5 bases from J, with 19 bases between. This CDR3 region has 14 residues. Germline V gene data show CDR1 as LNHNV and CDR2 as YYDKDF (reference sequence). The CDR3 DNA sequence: TGTGCCATCCGAGCCGGGGACCCGGGAGATACGCAGTATTTT. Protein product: CAIRAGDPGDTQYF.

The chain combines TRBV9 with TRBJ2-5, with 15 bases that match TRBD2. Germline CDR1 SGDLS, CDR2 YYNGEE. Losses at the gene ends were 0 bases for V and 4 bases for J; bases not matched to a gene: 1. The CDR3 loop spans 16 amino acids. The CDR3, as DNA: TGTGCCAGCAGCGTAGGGACTAGCGGGAGGGCAGAGACCCAGTACTTC. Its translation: CASSVGTSGRAETQYF.

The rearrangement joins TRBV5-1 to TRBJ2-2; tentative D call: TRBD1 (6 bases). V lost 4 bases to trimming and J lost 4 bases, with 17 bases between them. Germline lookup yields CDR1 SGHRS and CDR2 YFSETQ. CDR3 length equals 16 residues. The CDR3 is CASSRLVQGSTGELFF. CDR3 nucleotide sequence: TGCGCCAGCAGCCGGCTGGTACAGGGAAGCACCGGGGAGCTGTTTTTT.

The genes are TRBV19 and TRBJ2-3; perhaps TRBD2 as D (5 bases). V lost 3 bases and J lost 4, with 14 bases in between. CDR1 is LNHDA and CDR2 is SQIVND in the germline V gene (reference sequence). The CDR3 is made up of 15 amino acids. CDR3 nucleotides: TGTGCCAGTAGTATCAGAGGGAATACCGCAGATACGCAGTATTTT. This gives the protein CASSIRGNTADTQYF.

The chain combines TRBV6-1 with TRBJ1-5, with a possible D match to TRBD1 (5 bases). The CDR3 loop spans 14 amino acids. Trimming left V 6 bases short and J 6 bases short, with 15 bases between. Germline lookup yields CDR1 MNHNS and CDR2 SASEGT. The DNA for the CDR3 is TGTGCCAGCAGGACTTGGGGGGTAGGTCAGCCCCAGCATTTT. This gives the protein CASRTWGVGQPQHF.

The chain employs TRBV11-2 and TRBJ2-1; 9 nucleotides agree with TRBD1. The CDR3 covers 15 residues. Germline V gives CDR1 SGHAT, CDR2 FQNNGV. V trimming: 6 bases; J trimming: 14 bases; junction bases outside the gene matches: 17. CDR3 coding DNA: TGTGCCAGCAGATACGGGACAGGGAGGTTTGAAGGGGAGTTCTTC. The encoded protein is CASRYGTGRFEGEFF.

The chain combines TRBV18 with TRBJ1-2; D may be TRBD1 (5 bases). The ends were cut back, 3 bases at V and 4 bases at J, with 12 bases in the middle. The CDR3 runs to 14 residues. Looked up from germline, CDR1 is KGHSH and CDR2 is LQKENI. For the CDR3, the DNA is TGTGCCAGCTCACCCGACAGCGCTTTCTATGGCTACACCTTC. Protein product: CASSPDSAFYGYTF.

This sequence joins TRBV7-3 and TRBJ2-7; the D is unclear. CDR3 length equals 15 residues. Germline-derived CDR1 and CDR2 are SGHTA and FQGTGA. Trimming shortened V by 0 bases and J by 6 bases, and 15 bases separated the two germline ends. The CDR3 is CASSLTRDNMGEQYF. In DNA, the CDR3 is TGTGCCAGCAGCTTAACAAGAGATAATATGGGCGAGCAGTACTTC.

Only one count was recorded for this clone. The CDR3 sequence is CASSLDSGAYYEQYF. CDR3 sequence (DNA): TGCGCCAGCAGCTTGGATTCGGGGGCGTACTACGAGCAGTACTTC. The chain is built from TRBV5-1 and TRBJ2-7, with D possibly being TRBD1 or TRBD2 (6 bases each). The germline CDR1 and CDR2 sequences are SGHRS and YFSETQ. The V end was cut by 0 bases, the J end by 3 bases, with 13 bases between. The CDR3 is made up of 15 amino acids.

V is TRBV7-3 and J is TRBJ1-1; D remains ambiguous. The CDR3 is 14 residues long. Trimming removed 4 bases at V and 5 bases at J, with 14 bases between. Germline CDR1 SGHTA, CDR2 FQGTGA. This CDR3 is CASSSFQVRTEAFF. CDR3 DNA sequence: TGTGCCAGCAGCTCATTCCAGGTTCGGACTGAAGCTTTCTTT.

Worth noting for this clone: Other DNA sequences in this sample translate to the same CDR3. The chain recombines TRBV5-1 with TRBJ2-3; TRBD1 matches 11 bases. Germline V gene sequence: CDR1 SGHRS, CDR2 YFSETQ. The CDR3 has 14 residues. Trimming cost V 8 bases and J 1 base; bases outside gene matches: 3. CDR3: CASRTGGGTDTQYF. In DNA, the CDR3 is TGCGCCAGTCGGACAGGGGGCGGCACAGATACGCAGTATTTT.

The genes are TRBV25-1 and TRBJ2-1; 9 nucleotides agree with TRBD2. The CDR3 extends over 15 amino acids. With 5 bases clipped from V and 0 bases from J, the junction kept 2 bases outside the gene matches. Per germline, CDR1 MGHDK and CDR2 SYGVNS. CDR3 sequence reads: CASSLAGFSYNEQFF. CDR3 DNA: TGTGCCAGCAGTCTAGCGGGATTCTCCTACAATGAGCAGTTCTTC.

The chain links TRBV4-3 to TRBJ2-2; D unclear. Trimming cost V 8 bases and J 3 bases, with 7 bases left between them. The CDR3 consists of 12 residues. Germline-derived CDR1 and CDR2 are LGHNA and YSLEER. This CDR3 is CASGWDTGELFF. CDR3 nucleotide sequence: TGCGCCAGCGGGTGGGACACCGGGGAGCTGTTTTTT.

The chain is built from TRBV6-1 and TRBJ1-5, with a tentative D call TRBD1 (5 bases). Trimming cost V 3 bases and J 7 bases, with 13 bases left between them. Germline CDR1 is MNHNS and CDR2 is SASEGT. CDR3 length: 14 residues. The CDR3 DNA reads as TGTGCCAGCAGTGACTCTAGGGGAAACCAGCCCCAGCATTTT. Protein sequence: CASSDSRGNQPQHF.

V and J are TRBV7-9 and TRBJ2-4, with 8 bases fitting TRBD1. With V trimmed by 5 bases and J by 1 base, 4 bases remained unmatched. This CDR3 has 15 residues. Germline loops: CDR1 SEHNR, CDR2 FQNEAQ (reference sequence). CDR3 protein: CASSKDREAKNIQYF. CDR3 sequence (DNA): TGTGCCAGCAGCAAGGACAGGGAGGCCAAAAACATTCAGTACTTC.

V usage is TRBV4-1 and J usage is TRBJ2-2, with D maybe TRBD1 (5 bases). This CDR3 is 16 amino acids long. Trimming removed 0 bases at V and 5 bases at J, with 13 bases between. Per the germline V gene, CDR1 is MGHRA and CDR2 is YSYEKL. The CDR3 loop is CASSQDLGLKTGELFF. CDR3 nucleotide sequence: TGCGCCAGCAGCCAAGATCTGGGGCTCAAGACCGGGGAGCTGTTTTTT.

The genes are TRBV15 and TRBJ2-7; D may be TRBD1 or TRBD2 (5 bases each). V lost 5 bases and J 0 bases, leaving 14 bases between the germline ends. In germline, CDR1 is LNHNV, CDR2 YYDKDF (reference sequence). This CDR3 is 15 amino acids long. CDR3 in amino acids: CATSFKGTDSYEQYF. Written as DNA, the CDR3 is TGTGCCACCAGCTTTAAGGGGACGGACTCCTACGAGCAGTACTTC.